This T cell receptor beta chain is from a study of long-term antiretroviral therapy in people with HIV. Running of the v3.0 immunoSEQ assay took place at survey level. A target of 40,000-50,000 T-cell genomes per sample was set for sequencing. The assay was immunoSEQ multiplex PCR, and TCRdb's table has in-frame clones only and misses some. The table has about 20,000 clones, about four fifths seen once. This sequence originates from a woman between 45 and 60 years old with HIV. The source was unsorted PBMCs, collected 0.3 years after starting antiretroviral therapy.

The CDR3 region is CASSYSRRPYNEQFF. The CDR3, as DNA: TGTGCCAGCAGTTACTCTAGGCGGCCCTACAATGAGCAGTTCTTC. The chain recombines TRBV6-5 with TRBJ2-1; no definite D call. The V end was cut by 0 bases, the J end by 2 bases, with 8 bases between. Per the germline V gene, CDR1 is MNHEY and CDR2 is SVGAGI. The CDR3 is made up of 15 amino acids.